The text below deals with one TCR beta chain. Its matching antigen is unknown. The data derive from a study of cytomegalovirus exposure and HLA in healthy donors. Broader study findings: Many donors shared some public TCRs, even though most TCR sequences were rare.

Repertoires were generated with immunoSEQ multiplex PCR, while TCRdb's copy carries only in-frame clones and drops some. This sample has fewer than 200,000 clones, with about 87% found just once. Trimming removed 1 base at V and 0 bases at J, with 9 bases between. The CDR3 loop spans 15 amino acids. Germline-derived CDR1 and CDR2 are LGHNT and FRNRAP. The chain joins TRBV12-5 to TRBJ2-5; D is undetermined. Sample: PBMCs. This TCR was sampled from a woman aged 25 to 39 in good health and CMV-seronegative. The CDR3 DNA is TGTGCTAGTGGTTTGGAACCCGGGTACCAAGAGACCCAGTACTTC. Amino acid sequence: CASGLEPGYQETQYF.